A single sample gave rise to the 28 T cell receptor beta chains below, sequenced in a study of T cells expressing NK-cell markers. TCRdb re-called the 5' RACE reads, yielding one record per CDR3 amino acid sequence without DNA. Its table lists 160,000 or so distinct CDR3 sequences. Sequencing input: blood T cells: a sorted CD56 or NKG2C T cell subset, CD4+ or CD8+ T cells, or bulk PBMC T cells (not recorded which). These receptor sequences come from a woman between 18 and 70 years old in good health.

The chain couples TRBV24-1 to TRBJ2-2; the D call from TCRdb, TRBD1, cannot be confirmed without DNA. Germline V gene data show CDR1 as KGHDR and CDR2 as SFDVKD. This CDR3 spans 15 amino acids. The CDR3 protein is CATSDPGQGNGELFF.

CDR3 residues: CASGFITPPRSSGDYEQYF. The chain combines TRBV12-5 with TRBJ2-7; TCRdb's D gene call, TRBD1, goes unchecked for lack of DNA. CDR3 length equals 19 residues. Germline V gene data show CDR1 as LGHNT and CDR2 as FRNRAP.

CDR3 in amino acids: CASRGAYGGKDQPQHF. This chain joins TRBV6-1 and TRBJ1-5; the D call of TRBD1 rests on TCRdb alone, since no DNA is present to check it. CDR3 size: 16 residues. Germline lookup yields CDR1 MNHNS and CDR2 SASEGT.

This CDR3 is CASTRRGGLNYNEQFF. This rearrangement joins TRBV12-3 or TRBV12-4 to TRBJ2-1; no DNA is available, so the TRBD1 call from TCRdb remains unchecked. The CDR3 spans 16 residues.

This sequence joins TRBV10-3 and TRBJ1-5; TCRdb names TRBD1, which stays unverified in the absence of DNA. Germline V gene lookup returns CDR1 ENHRY and CDR2 SYGVKD. This CDR3 is 14 amino acids long. The CDR3 is CATLGGTGNQPQHF.

The chain has TRBV7-9 and TRBJ1-5. Germline lookup yields CDR1 SEHNR and CDR2 FQNEAQ (reference sequence). The CDR3 spans 13 residues. CDR3 in amino acids: CASSLSSNQPQHF. The full variable domain, completed using reference TRBV7-9 and TRBJ1-5, is DTGVSQNPRHKITKRGQNVTFRCDPISEHNRLYWYRQTLGQGPEFLTYFQNEAQLEKSRLLSDRFSAERPKGSFSTLEIQRTEQGDSAMYLCASSLSSNQPQHFGDGTRLSIL.

J is TRBJ2-3 and V is TRBV7-2. The CDR3 contains 15 residues. Germline CDR1 is SGHTA and CDR2 is FQGNSA. CDR3 loop: CASSLPPTHTDTQYF.

The chain is built from TRBV27 and TRBJ1-1; TCRdb outputs TRBD1, but without DNA this stays unchecked. The CDR3 totals 15 residues. Germline V gene lookup returns CDR1 MNHEY and CDR2 SMNVEV (reference sequence). The CDR3 reads CASRPIRDRYTEAFF.

This chain uses TRBV15 with TRBJ2-1; TCRdb's D call, TRBD2, is unchecked because there is no DNA. Per germline, CDR1 LNHNV and CDR2 YYDKDF (reference sequence). This CDR3 comprises 13 residues. The CDR3 loop reads CATSRGVTEVLFF.

The rearrangement joins TRBV18 to TRBJ1-1. CDR1 is KGHSH, CDR2 LQKENI, per germline. CDR3 length: 14 amino acids. The CDR3: CASSLQEMNTEAFF.

The V call is TRBV6-5, the J call TRBJ2-1. The length of the CDR3 is 13 residues. In germline, CDR1 is MNHEY, CDR2 SVGAGI. CDR3 sequence: CASSYGIGNEQFF.

This chain links TRBV7-6 with TRBJ2-4; TCRdb returns TRBD2, unconfirmable since there is no DNA. Looked up from germline, CDR1 is SGHVS and CDR2 is FNYEAQ. There are 17 residues in the CDR3. This CDR3 reads CASSGPTDVGPKNIQYF.

The chain joins TRBV15 to TRBJ2-2. The germline gives CDR1 LNHNV, CDR2 YYDKDF (reference sequence). The CDR3 runs to 16 residues. The CDR3 is CATSSHIGTNTGELFF.

This chain joins TRBV7-9 and TRBJ2-3; TCRdb selects TRBD1, and the lack of DNA leaves this call unchecked. The CDR3 length is 15 residues. CDR1 SEHNR and CDR2 FQNEAQ come from the germline V gene (reference sequence). The CDR3 loop reads CASSSGQGVTNTQYF.

The gene calls are TRBV20-1 and TRBJ2-7; TCRdb indicates TRBD1, and absent DNA this call remains unverified. The germline V gene has CDR1 DFQATT and CDR2 SNEGSKA (reference sequence). The CDR3 extends over 14 amino acids. CDR3: CSATRQGGTYEQYF.

The chain carries TRBV5-4 and TRBJ2-7; the D call of TRBD2 rests on TCRdb alone, since no DNA is present to check it. The CDR3 sequence is 15 residues long. CDR1 and CDR2 from the germline V gene are SGHNT and YYREEE (reference sequence). CDR3 loop: CASSRSAEREYEQYF.

The chain's CDR3 is CASTQGGTEAFF. The genes are TRBV7-9 and TRBJ1-1; checking the TCRdb D call of TRBD1 is not possible without DNA. Looked up from germline, CDR1 is SEHNR and CDR2 is FQNEAQ (reference sequence). The CDR3 loop spans 12 amino acids.

The chain combines TRBV29-1 with TRBJ2-2; TCRdb calls TRBD1, which cannot be checked without DNA. The CDR3 contains 16 residues. The germline gives CDR1 SQVTM, CDR2 ANQGSEA. CDR3 region: CSVDVKGTGITGELFF.

The chain combines TRBV12-3 or TRBV12-4 with TRBJ1-4. This CDR3 is 13 amino acids long. The CDR3 is CASTLSLGEKLFF.

V usage is TRBV4-2 and J usage is TRBJ1-5; TCRdb lists TRBD1, though no DNA is available to test this call. Germline V lookup: CDR1 LGHNA, CDR2 YNFKEQ. The CDR3 has 17 residues. CDR3 region: CASSQGSSGRGIEPQHF.

This chain uses TRBV12-3 or TRBV12-4 with TRBJ2-7; the D call from TCRdb, TRBD2, cannot be confirmed without DNA. The CDR3 runs 19 residues. CDR3: CASSLAPGLAGGIGYEQYF.

The chain has TRBV7-3 and TRBJ1-1; the TCRdb D gene call, TRBD1, has no DNA to confirm it. The germline V gene has CDR1 SGHTA and CDR2 FQGTGA. The CDR3 has 14 residues. The CDR3 loop is CASSFNPQGTEAFF.

The chain joins TRBV5-1 to TRBJ2-1. CDR3 length: 12 amino acids. Germline V CDR1 and CDR2: SGHRS, YFSETQ. CDR3 amino acids: CASSLKINEQFF.

V usage is TRBV11-2 and J usage is TRBJ1-1; checking the TCRdb D call of TRBD1 is not possible without DNA. The CDR3 covers 14 residues. The germline V gene encodes CDR1 SGHAT and CDR2 FQNNGV. CDR3: CASSLVGANAEAFF.

The gene calls are TRBV4-1 and TRBJ1-2; no DNA is available, so the TRBD1 call from TCRdb remains unchecked. Germline loops: CDR1 MGHRA, CDR2 YSYEKL. CDR3 length: 15 residues. Here the CDR3 reads CASSQDHRENYGYTF.

The chain combines TRBV5-1 with TRBJ1-1. The CDR3 contains 14 residues. Per germline, CDR1 SGHRS and CDR2 YFSETQ. CDR3: CASSPGRGNTEAFF.

The chain combines TRBV5-1 with TRBJ1-2. Per the germline V gene, CDR1 is SGHRS and CDR2 is YFSETQ. The length of the CDR3 is 11 residues. CDR3 region: CASSRDSGYTF.

The chain carries TRBV24-1 and TRBJ1-1. CDR1 is KGHDR and CDR2 is SFDVKD in the germline V gene. The CDR3 covers 13 residues. The CDR3 protein is CATSDRGNTEAFF.